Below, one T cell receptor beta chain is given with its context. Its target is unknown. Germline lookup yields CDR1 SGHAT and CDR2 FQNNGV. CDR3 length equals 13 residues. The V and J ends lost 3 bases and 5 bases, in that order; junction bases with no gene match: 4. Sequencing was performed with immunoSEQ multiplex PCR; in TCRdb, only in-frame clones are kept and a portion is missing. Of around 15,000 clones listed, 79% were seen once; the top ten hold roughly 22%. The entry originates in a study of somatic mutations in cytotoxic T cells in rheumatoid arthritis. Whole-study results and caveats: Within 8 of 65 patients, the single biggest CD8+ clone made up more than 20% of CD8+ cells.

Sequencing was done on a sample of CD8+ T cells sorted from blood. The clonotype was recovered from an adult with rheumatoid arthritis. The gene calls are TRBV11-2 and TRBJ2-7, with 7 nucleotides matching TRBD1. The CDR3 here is CASSFTGVHEQYF. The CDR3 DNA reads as TGTGCCAGCAGCTTCACAGGGGTCCACGAGCAGTACTTC.